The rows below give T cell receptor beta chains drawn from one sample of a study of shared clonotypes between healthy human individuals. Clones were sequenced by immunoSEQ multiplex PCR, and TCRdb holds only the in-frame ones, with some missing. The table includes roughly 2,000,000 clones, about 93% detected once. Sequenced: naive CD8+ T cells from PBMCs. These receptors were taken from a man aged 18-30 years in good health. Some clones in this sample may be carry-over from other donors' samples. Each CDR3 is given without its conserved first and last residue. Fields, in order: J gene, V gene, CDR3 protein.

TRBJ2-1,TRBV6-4,ASSGQGVDNEQF
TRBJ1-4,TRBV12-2,ASRLAGHAATNEKLF
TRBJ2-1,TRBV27,ASSSGRGDEQF
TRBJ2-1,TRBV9,ASSGDSGMIYNEQF
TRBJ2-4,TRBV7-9,ASSFSKGRGAKNIQY
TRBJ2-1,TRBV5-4,ASRQISSGVQYNEQF
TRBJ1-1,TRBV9,ASSVGYTEAF
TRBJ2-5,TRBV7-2,ASSSLGLGETQY
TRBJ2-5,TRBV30,AWSDGTGGRVETQY
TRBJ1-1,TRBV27,ASRWGGAHTEAF
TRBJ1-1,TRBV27,ASSLGERIGITEAF
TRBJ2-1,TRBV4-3,ASSQEIAGGSYNEQF
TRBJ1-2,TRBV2,ASSEAGQGGTNYGYT